This note documents a single T cell receptor (beta chain) sequence. The antigen is undetermined. Profiling relied on immunoSEQ multiplex PCR, and the TCRdb table lists in-frame clones only, not all of them. The table records roughly 110,000 clones, about 90% of them present only once. These data belong to a study of T cell responses to AZD1222 COVID-19 vaccine. As for the study in general: Investigators merged groups given second doses at roughly 4 or roughly 12 weeks. Study-wide results and limits: At study baseline, merely six AZD1222 recipients were seropositive.

The germline V gene has CDR1 MGHRA and CDR2 YSYEKL. Trimming took off 3 bases at V and 3 bases at J, with 11 bases between the two ends. CDR3 length equals 14 residues. The chain employs TRBV4-1 and TRBJ2-5; the D gene is possibly TRBD1 (5 bases). Material: peripheral blood, obtained on day 0 of AZD1222 vaccination. This receptor was identified in an adult in good health. The CDR3 coding sequence is TGCGCCAGCAGCCACGGGCAGGGCAAAGAGACCCAGTACTTC. Translating it yields CASSHGQGKETQYF.